The clone carrying this T cell receptor (beta chain) was detected only a few times. Its antigen is not identified. In the library, individual cDNA molecules carried attached unique molecular identifiers. From the 5' RACE reads, TCRdb called clonotypes with MiXCR, one entry per CDR3 protein. The table shows about 61,000 distinct CDR3 sequences, with 10% to 13% occurring only once. This entry is derived from a study of early T cells in non-severe SARS-CoV-2 infection. For the study at large: Bulk RNA from unsorted whole blood was sequenced; chains were unpaired.

Study-wide points: Matching with VDJdb favored anti-spike CD8 responses (missing private and CD4 specificities).

Germline CDR1 and CDR2: MNHNY and SVGAGI (reference sequence). Between the trimmed V and J ends, which lost 6 bases and 3 bases, there was a span of 12 bases. The CDR3 has 13 residues. The sample consisted of whole blood. The receptor was derived from an adult who was a healthcare worker with PCR-confirmed SARS-CoV-2 infection or an uninfected control (not recorded which). The rearrangement joins TRBV6-6 to TRBJ2-7; a weak D match, TRBD2 (6 bases). This CDR3 is CASSSTTSYEQYF. The CDR3 DNA sequence: TGTGCCAGCAGCTCTACGACTAGCTACGAGCAGTACTTC.